The clone carrying this T cell receptor beta chain was observed at least ten times. What it binds is unknown. The CDR3 runs to 18 residues. The J segment lost 5 bases and the V segment lost 0 bases, leaving 17 bases of the junction unmatched. Germline CDR1 reads DFQATT; CDR2 reads SNEGSKA (reference sequence). The starting material, 2 million PBMCs stored at -80 C, gave rise to the unsorted libraries. These data come from a study of neurological immune-mediated disorders. The team produced cDNA through 5'RACE using 10-nucleotide random UMIs. TCRdb re-called the 5' RACE reads through MiXCR, storing one row per CDR3 protein. In the table there are 45,000 to 55,000 distinct CDR3 sequences, 3% to 4.5% of which are singletons. Overall study results and limits: There was no clinical or MRI feature that was associated with the multiple sclerosis repertoire cluster.

The specimen sequenced was PBMCs. This TCR derives from a man aged 60-69 years with multiple sclerosis. V gene TRBV20-1 combines with J gene TRBJ2-3; 7 nucleotides align to TRBD1. The CDR3 DNA is TGCAGTGCTAGAGATTCTCTGCTTCGGCAGGGGGATGTAGATACGCAGTATTTT. Amino acid sequence: CSARDSLLRQGDVDTQYF.